These 13 T cell receptor beta chains came from one sample sequenced in a study of follicular helper T cells after annual influenza vaccination. Here immunoSEQ multiplex PCR was the method, and the copy in TCRdb shows in-frame clones only, minus some. The sample has over 10,000 clones, approximately 80% seen once. Noted time point: 2015-2016 season, pre-vaccination. Specimen: CXCR5+ CD38- circulating T follicular helper cells from blood, collected on the day of influenza vaccination. Subset indicated: circulating Tfh, non-naive CD4+CXCR5+PD-1+ (ICOS+CD38+ or ICOS-CD38-). The receptors stem from an adult who received the influenza vaccine.

The rearrangement joins TRBV18 to TRBJ2-1, with 9 bases identical to TRBD1. From germline, CDR1 is KGHSH and CDR2 LQKENI. The V and J ends lost 6 bases and 7 bases, in that order; junction bases with no gene match: 10. The CDR3 runs 15 residues. CDR3 in DNA: TGTGCCAGCTCCGCCCTAGGACAGGGGTTGAATGAGCAGTTCTTC. Translated, it gives CASSALGQGLNEQFF.

The chain uses TRBV7-8 and TRBJ1-1; D uncertain. CDR1 and CDR2 from the germline V gene are SGHVS and FQNEAQ. The CDR3 length is 14 residues. The germline V and J ends were trimmed by 1 base and 1 base, with 7 bases remaining between them. In nucleotides, the CDR3 is TGTGCCAGCAGCTTAGTTTCGGGGAACACTGAAGCTTTCTTT. Translating it yields CASSLVSGNTEAFF.

The gene calls are TRBV15 and TRBJ1-3; D is perhaps TRBD1 (5 bases). Germline V gene data show CDR1 as LNHNV and CDR2 as YYDKDF (reference sequence). CDR3 size: 16 residues. The V gene lost 3 bases and the J gene lost 4 bases, with 16 bases spanning the gap. The CDR3 loop is CATSSDGGQSGNTIYF. Here the CDR3 DNA reads TGTGCCACCAGCAGTGACGGCGGACAATCCGGAAACACCATATATTTT.

The V call is TRBV7-2, the J call TRBJ2-5, with 11 bases fitting TRBD2. The germline V gene has CDR1 SGHTA and CDR2 FQGNSA. The CDR3 runs 17 residues. V shed 5 bases and J 5 bases; nucleotides not matched to a gene: 13. In DNA, the CDR3 is TGTGCCAGCAGCACCCAGGCCACTAGCGGGGGAAGGGAGACCCAGTACTTC. Its protein is CASSTQATSGGRETQYF.

The chain couples TRBV2 to TRBJ2-1, with D tentatively TRBD1 (6 bases). The CDR3 consists of 14 residues. The V gene lost 8 bases and the J gene lost 4 bases, with 15 bases spanning the gap. Germline CDR1 SNHLY, CDR2 FYNNEI. DNA of the CDR3: TGTGCCAGCTCAGCCGGGACACATTACAATGAGCAGTTCTTC. Translating it yields CASSAGTHYNEQFF.

This clone has just one count. V is TRBV19 and J is TRBJ2-1; 8 nucleotides align to TRBD1. J was trimmed by 3 bases and V by 0 bases; bases with no gene match: 10. Looked up from germline, CDR1 is LNHDA and CDR2 is SQIVND (reference sequence). The CDR3 has 18 amino acids. The CDR3 region is CASSIEGRGRGFYNEQFF. In nucleotides, the CDR3 is TGTGCCAGTAGTATAGAAGGCAGGGGGCGCGGCTTCTACAATGAGCAGTTCTTC.

The chain employs TRBV18 and TRBJ2-6; tentatively, D is TRBD1 (5 bases). The CDR3 has 16 residues. CDR1 and CDR2 from the germline V gene are KGHSH and LQKENI. V was cut by 8 bases and J by 0 bases, with 14 bases left in between. The CDR3 region is CASTLDSFSGANVLTF. The DNA of the CDR3 is TGTGCCAGCACCCTTGACAGTTTCTCTGGGGCCAACGTCCTGACTTTC.

The chain combines TRBV5-1 with TRBJ1-1; D is unclear. This CDR3 region has 14 residues. The ends were cut back, 0 bases at V and 0 bases at J, with 6 bases in the middle. The germline V gene has CDR1 SGHRS and CDR2 YFSETQ. The CDR3 DNA sequence: TGCGCCAGCAGCTTGGACAGCATGAACACTGAAGCTTTCTTT. Its translation is CASSLDSMNTEAFF.

This chain links TRBV9 with TRBJ2-1; 9 bases map to TRBD2. The V segment lost 0 bases and the J segment 7 bases; nucleotides outside the gene matches: 8. This CDR3 has 16 residues. Germline V lookup: CDR1 SGDLS, CDR2 YYNGEE. Written as DNA, the CDR3 is TGTGCCAGCAGCGTAGGAGGCGGGGGGGAGTCGAATGAGCAGTTCTTC. Translating gives CASSVGGGGESNEQFF.

The chain links TRBV30 to TRBJ1-2; no definite D call. Germline V gene data show CDR1 as GTSNPN and CDR2 as SVGIG (reference sequence). V was cut by 4 bases and J by 8 bases, with 11 bases left in between. This CDR3 is 11 amino acids long. The CDR3 DNA reads TGTGCCTGGATGGCGGAGAAGGGCTACACCTTC. Its protein product is CAWMAEKGYTF.

The chain combines TRBV7-8 with TRBJ1-2; D might be TRBD1 (5 bases). Germline values: CDR1 SGHVS, CDR2 FQNEAQ. Trimming shortened V by 1 base and J by 4 bases, and 19 bases separated the two germline ends. The CDR3 spans 17 residues. The DNA of the CDR3 is TGTGCCAGCAGCTTAGTTGTACAAACAGGAACCACCTATGGCTACACCTTC. It encodes CASSLVVQTGTTYGYTF.

The V gene is TRBV9, the J gene TRBJ2-3; 7 bases are a match to TRBD2. CDR3 length: 12 residues. The V gene end was trimmed by 2 bases and the J gene end by 6 bases; junction bases not matched to a gene: 0. The germline gives CDR1 SGDLS, CDR2 YYNGEE. CDR3: CASSVGGDTQYF. In nucleotides, the CDR3 is TGTGCCAGCAGCGTCGGGGGGGATACGCAGTATTTT.

The rearrangement links TRBV28 to TRBJ1-2, with TRBD1 as a possible D gene (5 bases). The CDR3 extends over 11 amino acids. The germline V and J ends were trimmed by 6 bases and 5 bases, with 7 bases remaining between them. Germline V lookup: CDR1 MDHEN, CDR2 SYDVKM. CDR3 nucleotides: TGTGCCAGCAGCTCAGGGTATGGCTACACCTTC. The encoded protein is CASSSGYGYTF.